This T cell receptor (beta chain) emerged from a study of CD8+CD57+ T cells in acquired aplastic anemia. Across the study: Sorted CD4+ and CD8+ cells yielded DNA averaging approximately 3.5 ug.

In the case of this clonotype: One base away lies a much larger clone, so this may be a sequencing read error.

Those patients picked for sequencing had displayed CD8+CD57+ cell expansion on flow cytometry. Genomic DNA acted as the template from which TCR beta VDJ combination and CDR3 sequence profiling were carried out. TCRdb re-called the reads through MiXCR, storing one row per CDR3 protein. The repertoire holds approximately 130,000 distinct CDR3 sequences, with under 60% as singletons. This TCR came from a human donor with aplastic anemia. The sample comprised sorted CD4+, CD8+, or CD8+CD57+ T cells (not recorded which) from PBMCs.

The CDR3 here is CASSPSYQWDDYTF. Here the CDR3 DNA reads TGTGCCAGCAGTCCGTCGTACCAATGGGATGACTACACCTTC. The V call is TRBV6-1, the J call TRBJ1-2; D not certain. Trimming left V 5 bases short and J 10 bases short, with 20 bases between. The germline V gene encodes CDR1 MNHNS and CDR2 SASEGT. The CDR3 has 14 amino acids.